Given below is one TCR beta chain in context. The antigen is unknown. This sample is drawn from a study of post-analysis software for immune sequencing data. Study details: Recorded disease courses covered relapsing-remitting, secondary progressive and progressive-relapsing multiple sclerosis. Some patients had no subtype annotation. Study results and caveats: With TRBV5-6, TRBV5-1 and TRBV20-1 included, about five TRBV segments were more frequent in patients than in controls.

The ends lost 3 bases at V and 3 bases at J; junction bases unmatched: 3. The CDR3 covers 15 residues. Germline V gives CDR1 SGDLS, CDR2 YYNGEE. cDNA libraries of TCR beta carried unique molecular identifiers. Some 500,000 cDNA molecules were recovered from an input of roughly 0.95 to 10 million T cells. TCRdb processed the PCR reads anew with MiXCR; each CDR3 protein has one entry. The sample carries approximately 350,000 distinct CDR3 sequences, approximately 38% recorded once. The receptor was isolated from a girl aged 5-17 years with multiple sclerosis. Material for sequencing was blood. This chain uses TRBV9 with TRBJ2-1; 10 nucleotides agree with TRBD2. In nucleotides, the CDR3 is TGTGCCAGCAGCGAGGGACTAGCGATCTACAATGAGCAGTTCTTC. Its protein is CASSEGLAIYNEQFF.